Listed here is a single T cell receptor beta chain. The data belong to a study of blood T cell repertoires in COVID-19. The repertoire was sequenced with immunoSEQ multiplex PCR; TCRdb's copy has only in-frame clones and lacks some. The sample lists 130,000 or so clones; around 78% were seen once. This CDR3 is built from 14 residues. Germline assignment: CDR1 SGHDT and CDR2 YYEEEE. V was trimmed by 2 bases and J by 7 bases, leaving 13 bases between them. The clonotype originates from a human donor in a cohort sampled during active COVID-19. The chain joins TRBV5-6 to TRBJ2-1; a possible D gene is TRBD1 (6 bases). The sample was peripheral blood. Written as DNA, the CDR3 is TGTGCCAGCAGCTTCCTTGGGGGCGGGAATGAGCAGTTCTTC. It translates to CASSFLGGGNEQFF.